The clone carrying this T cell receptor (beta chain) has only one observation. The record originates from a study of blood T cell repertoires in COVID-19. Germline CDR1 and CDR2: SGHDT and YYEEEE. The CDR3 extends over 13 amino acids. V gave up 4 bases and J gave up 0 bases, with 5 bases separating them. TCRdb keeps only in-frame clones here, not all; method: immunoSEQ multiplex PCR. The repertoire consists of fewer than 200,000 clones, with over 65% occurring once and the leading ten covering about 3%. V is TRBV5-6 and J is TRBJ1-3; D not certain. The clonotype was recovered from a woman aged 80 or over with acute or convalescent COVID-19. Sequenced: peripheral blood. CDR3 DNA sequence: TGTGCCAGCAGCCTTCGCTCTGGAAACACCATATATTTT. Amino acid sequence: CASSLRSGNTIYF.